Listed below are T cell receptor beta chains from one sample, sequenced in a study of monozygotic twins with inflammatory bowel disease. No DNA is given; TCRdb re-called the 5' RACE reads and lists each CDR3 protein once. The specimen's table records approximately 400,000 distinct CDR3 sequences. Sequencing input: blood. The receptors were gathered from a human donor with ulcerative colitis or Crohn's disease, or a healthy co-twin of an affected twin (not recorded which). CDR3s include the opening cysteine and the closing phenylalanine or tryptophan.

V gene	J gene	CDR3 protein
TRBV3-1	TRBJ2-3	CASSHSLAGGPGTDTQYF
TRBV7-3	TRBJ2-3	CASSLTSPGLAGGSDTQYF
TRBV20-1	TRBJ2-7	CSAAAGTGYEQYF
TRBV5-1	TRBJ2-5	CASSLPGGLGETQYF
TRBV4-1	TRBJ1-5	CASSPLNNQPQHF
TRBV5-6	TRBJ2-7	CASSFADTYEQYF
TRBV7-9	TRBJ2-7	CASSPTVGVGEQYF
TRBV4-1	TRBJ2-7	CASSQDPGGVAYEQYF
TRBV2	TRBJ2-1	CANKPGHRNNEQFF
TRBV6-2/TRBV6-3	TRBJ1-1	CASSYSTTEAFF
TRBV28	TRBJ2-2	CASSSSTSGNMVTGELFF
TRBV14	TRBJ2-2	CASRPTRATGELFF
TRBV7-2	TRBJ2-3	CASSLVTLPKDTQYF
TRBV6-1	TRBJ1-6	CASSLSTNIRSSYNSPLHF
TRBV2	TRBJ1-1	CASKPTAVNTEAFF
TRBV3-1	TRBJ2-1	CASSQGGANNEQFF
TRBV23-1	TRBJ2-2	CASSQCPEDRGHPGELFF
TRBV20-1	TRBJ2-5	CSPSPDGETQYF
TRBV18	TRBJ2-1	CASSPGTSGSFNEQFF
TRBV5-1	TRBJ1-3	CASSLGQDAISSGNTIYF
TRBV25-1	TRBJ1-1	CASCAGSQTEAFF
TRBV6-6	TRBJ2-2	CASTVTGELFF
TRBV7-2	TRBJ2-3	CASSRGGGRGDTQYF
TRBV4-1	TRBJ1-5	CASSREKGGGQPQHF
TRBV27	TRBJ1-1	CASSSPARDPEAFF
TRBV11-2	TRBJ2-2	CASSSLQGSGGELFF
TRBV20-1	TRBJ2-3	CSARDDAGLTQYF
TRBV24-1	TRBJ2-7	CATSEGTAYEQYF
TRBV5-5	TRBJ1-1	CASSMDGGTEAFF
TRBV4-3	TRBJ2-1	CASSQEITGLAGNNEQFF
TRBV4-3	TRBJ2-4	CASSSRSGAGGLINIQYF